Listed below are T cell receptor beta chains from one sample, sequenced in a study of blood T cell repertoires in COVID-19. TCRdb's copy holds only in-frame clones and misses some; the assay was immunoSEQ multiplex PCR. This table has around 94,000 clones, 75% to 85% appearing once. The sequencing sample was made of peripheral blood. These receptors all come from a human donor in a cohort sampled during active COVID-19. Both conserved end residues are part of each CDR3. D genes are given only for firm matches. Part of the rows lack a size; the others show once, few, many or a class for expanded clones.

d_call,j_call,v_call,clone_size,cdr3_aa,cdr3_nt
.,TRBJ2-7,TRBV5-6,.,CASSGSGEQYF,TGTGCCAGCAGCGGTTCGGGCGAGCAGTACTTC
TRBD2,TRBJ2-7,TRBV4-2,few,CASSQQLAGGINEQYF,TGTGCCAGCAGCCAACAACTAGCGGGAGGGATAAACGAGCAGTACTTC
.,TRBJ2-7,TRBV28,.,CASTIGGGPPYEQYF,TGTGCCAGCACCATAGGAGGGGGCCCTCCCTACGAGCAGTACTTC
TRBD1,TRBJ1-5,TRBV10-3,.,CAISERQGRSNQPQHF,TGTGCCATCAGTGAAAGACAGGGAAGGAGCAATCAGCCCCAGCATTTT
.,TRBJ2-7,TRBV2,.,CASSRGDARF,TGTGCCAGCTCTCGCGGGGACGCACGCTTC
TRBD2,TRBJ2-1,TRBV28,.,CASSLAWTSANEQFF,TGTGCCAGCAGTTTGGCGTGGACTAGCGCCAATGAGCAGTTCTTC
.,TRBJ1-5,TRBV9,.,CASSVSLPGLSGNQPQHF,TGTGCCAGCAGCGTAAGCCTTCCCGGTTTAAGTGGCAATCAGCCCCAGCATTTT
TRBD1,TRBJ2-7,TRBV27,few,CASSPTDRGYEQYF,TGTGCCAGCAGCCCCACCGACAGGGGCTACGAGCAGTACTTC
TRBD2,TRBJ2-7,TRBV28,.,CASPPSMASGSSSGEQYF,TGTGCCAGCCCTCCCAGCATGGCTAGCGGGAGTTCTTCGGGTGAGCAGTACTTC
TRBD2,TRBJ2-7,TRBV27,.,CASSPSRGLREENNYEQYF,TGTGCCAGCAGTCCTTCCCGGGGCTTGCGGGAGGAGAATAACTACGAGCAGTACTTC
TRBD2,TRBJ2-7,TRBV10-3,.,CAISGVASGRALYEQYF,TGTGCCATCAGCGGCGTTGCTAGCGGGAGGGCCCTCTACGAGCAGTACTTC
TRBD2,TRBJ2-1,TRBV3-1/TRBV3-2,.,CASSQGSGRARYNEQFF,TGTGCCAGCAGCCAAGGTAGCGGGAGGGCAAGATACAATGAGCAGTTCTTC
.,TRBJ1-1,TRBV30,.,CAWSGSGYTEAFF,TGTGCCTGGAGTGGGTCGGGGTACACTGAAGCTTTCTTT
TRBD1,TRBJ1-3,TRBV10-3,.,CAMSGVGQGPGNTIYF,TGTGCCATGAGTGGAGTCGGACAGGGCCCTGGAAACACCATATATTTT
TRBD2,TRBJ2-1,TRBV28,.,CASSLGPSGPFF,TGTGCCAGCAGCCTGGGACCTAGCGGGCCGTTCTTC
TRBD1,TRBJ2-2,TRBV5-4,many,CAEGGSGTGELFF,TGTGCCGAAGGGGGCTCTGGCACCGGGGAGCTGTTTTTT
.,TRBJ2-3,TRBV2,.,CASSEGRGTDTQYF,TGTGCCAGCAGTGAAGGACGGGGAACAGATACGCAGTATTTT
.,TRBJ1-2,TRBV5-4,.,CASSLSGVNYGYTF,TGTGCCAGCAGCTTGTCAGGGGTCAACTATGGCTACACCTTC
TRBD2,TRBJ2-7,TRBV18,.,CASSPPTSGTYEQYF,TGTGCCAGCTCACCACCCACTAGCGGGACCTACGAGCAGTACTTC
.,TRBJ1-1,TRBV29-1,.,CSVDKAFF,TGCAGCGTTGATAAAGCTTTCTTT
.,TRBJ2-2,TRBV6-6,.,CASKAGQTTGELFF,TGTGCCAGCAAGGCGGGACAGACCACCGGGGAGCTGTTTTTT
.,TRBJ1-2,TRBV5-1,.,CASSPNWRGGHGYTF,TGCGCCAGCAGCCCCAATTGGAGGGGTGGGCATGGCTACACCTTC
TRBD1,TRBJ1-6,TRBV15,.,CATSSRDRRLSSYNSPLHF,TGTGCCACCAGCAGCCGGGACAGGCGACTCAGCTCCTATAATTCACCCCTCCACTTT
.,TRBJ2-7,TRBV5-6,.,CASSSDRITYEQYF,TGTGCCAGCAGCTCCGACAGGATAACCTACGAGCAGTACTTC
.,TRBJ2-7,TRBV5-5,.,CASSSRPAAYEQYF,TGTGCCAGCAGCTCTCGACCGGCGGCCTACGAGCAGTACTTC
.,TRBJ1-1,TRBV27,few,CASSYGGLAFF,TGTGCCAGCAGTTACGGGGGGCTAGCTTTCTTT
.,TRBJ1-1,TRBV5-1,.,CASSLAGTTNTEAFF,TGCGCCAGCAGCTTGGCCGGGACAACGAACACTGAAGCTTTCTTT
TRBD1,TRBJ1-1,TRBV7-9,.,CAADRGSMEAFF,TGTGCCGCGGACAGGGGCAGTATGGAAGCTTTCTTT
TRBD2,TRBJ2-7,TRBV6-1,.,CASSEGIASGVYEQYF,TGTGCCAGCAGTGAAGGGATAGCTAGCGGGGTCTACGAGCAGTACTTC
.,TRBJ1-2,TRBV18,.,CASSPLQGIYGYTF,TGTGCCAGCTCACCCCTACAGGGTATCTATGGCTACACCTTC
.,TRBJ2-7,TRBV5-1,.,CASSGGDTPRGYEQYF,TGCGCCAGCAGCGGGGGCGACACCCCAAGGGGCTACGAGCAGTACTTC
TRBD2,TRBJ2-3,TRBV29-1,.,CSPGGLAGADTDTQYF,TGCAGCCCCGGAGGTCTAGCGGGAGCCGACACAGATACGCAGTATTTT
TRBD1,TRBJ1-3,TRBV7-9,.,CASSSGTGGSGNTIYF,TGTGCCAGCAGCTCTGGGACAGGCGGCTCTGGAAACACCATATATTTT
.,TRBJ2-3,TRBV9,.,CASSVRDWSTDTQYF,TGTGCCAGCAGCGTCCGGGACTGGAGCACAGATACGCAGTATTTT
TRBD1,TRBJ2-7,TRBV5-1,.,CASSRNRGHDEQYF,TGCGCCAGCAGTCGTAACAGGGGGCACGACGAGCAGTACTTC
.,TRBJ2-7,TRBV29-1,.,CSVAGGGGFDEQYF,TGCAGCGTTGCTGGCGGAGGCGGATTTGACGAGCAGTACTTC
TRBD1,TRBJ1-1,TRBV7-9,many,CASSSRGSHTEAFF,TGTGCCAGCAGCTCCAGGGGGAGCCACACTGAAGCTTTCTTT
.,TRBJ2-5,TRBV5-1,.,CASSLGPGVGETQYF,TGCGCCAGCAGCTTGGGACCGGGGGTCGGCGAGACCCAGTACTTC